This TCR beta chain comes out of a study of response to subunit inactivated influenza vaccine. Germline CDR1 SGDLS, CDR2 YYNGEE. The CDR3 covers 15 residues. Trimming took off 2 bases at V and 6 bases at J, with 16 bases between the two ends. One entry per CDR3 protein, called by TCRdb with MiXCR from the RT-PCR reads. This table has about 650,000 distinct CDR3 sequences, 13% to 15% appearing once. This sequence was found in a man aged 50 to 60 who received an inactivated influenza vaccine. J is TRBJ2-3 and V is TRBV9; D gene uncertain. Sequenced material: PBMCs from blood, taken less than 15 days before vaccination. The CDR3 sequence is CASSVGIVRDDTQYF. CDR3 DNA sequence: TGTGCCAGCAGCGTGGGGATCGTTAGGGATGATACGCAGTATTTT.